The rows below give T cell receptor beta chains drawn from one sample of a study of T-cell reconstitution after alpha-beta-depleted transplantation in children. TCRdb re-analysed the PCR reads in MiXCR, keeping a single row per CDR3 protein. Of about 610,000 distinct CDR3 sequences listed, approximately 10% were seen once; the top ten hold 4%. The material was PBMCs from the stem cell graft donor, obtained from the stem cell graft. These receptors all come from a human donor who donated a stem cell graft to a child with acute myeloid leukemia. Both conserved end residues are part of each CDR3. Fields, in order: CDR3 protein, V gene, CDR3 length.

cdr3_aa: CSASLAGGPGQETQYF
v_call: TRBV20-1
cdr3_length: 16

cdr3_aa: CASSEYFRGTGQFF
v_call: TRBV2
cdr3_length: 14

cdr3_aa: CSAPERSSSYNEQFF
v_call: TRBV20-1
cdr3_length: 15

cdr3_aa: CASSLAGAPDIQYF
v_call: TRBV7-9
cdr3_length: 14

cdr3_aa: CSARTSGNSYNEQFF
v_call: TRBV20-1
cdr3_length: 15

cdr3_aa: CSVEGGDLGSYEQYF
v_call: TRBV29-1
cdr3_length: 15

cdr3_aa: CAIGQPLYEQYF
v_call: TRBV10-3
cdr3_length: 12

cdr3_aa: CASSLNAGLNEQYF
v_call: TRBV7-2
cdr3_length: 14

cdr3_aa: CSAFQGAGAKNIQYF
v_call: TRBV20-1
cdr3_length: 15

cdr3_aa: CSAFSGTGIYNEQFF
v_call: TRBV20-1
cdr3_length: 15

cdr3_aa: CSANWPGQGGEQYF
v_call: TRBV20-1
cdr3_length: 14

cdr3_aa: CSSSGQGVSEAFF
v_call: TRBV2
cdr3_length: 13

cdr3_aa: CASSDPGVPYNEQFF
v_call: TRBV25-1
cdr3_length: 15

cdr3_aa: CATSDSVAANEQFF
v_call: TRBV24-1
cdr3_length: 14

cdr3_aa: CASSSRTSGRAYNEQFF
v_call: TRBV7-6
cdr3_length: 17

cdr3_aa: CASSEELAGDYEQYF
v_call: TRBV7-2
cdr3_length: 15

cdr3_aa: CASSSAGGSEAFF
v_call: TRBV5-6
cdr3_length: 13

cdr3_aa: CSAMLTVNTREQYF
v_call: TRBV20-1
cdr3_length: 14

cdr3_aa: CSGSAGRNEQYF
v_call: TRBV29-1
cdr3_length: 12

cdr3_aa: CSVGGRLAPHTGELFF
v_call: TRBV29-1
cdr3_length: 16

cdr3_aa: CASSPGGLSETQYF
v_call: TRBV5-1
cdr3_length: 14

cdr3_aa: CSAQGRELFF
v_call: TRBV20-1
cdr3_length: 10

cdr3_aa: CASSLAGTTREQYF
v_call: TRBV7-2
cdr3_length: 14

cdr3_aa: CASSPSAFGTDTQYF
v_call: TRBV12-3/TRBV12-4
cdr3_length: 15

cdr3_aa: CASRELAGGPGELFF
v_call: TRBV12-3/TRBV12-4
cdr3_length: 15

cdr3_aa: CASSLDRQADIQYF
v_call: TRBV5-5
cdr3_length: 14

cdr3_aa: CSATGGLGETQYF
v_call: TRBV29-1
cdr3_length: 13

cdr3_aa: CSVEDPQWGTGANVLTF
v_call: TRBV29-1
cdr3_length: 17

cdr3_aa: CASRRVQGARETQYF
v_call: TRBV12-3/TRBV12-4
cdr3_length: 15

cdr3_aa: CSAGSENNEQFF
v_call: TRBV20-1
cdr3_length: 12

cdr3_aa: CASSLRIEHPYEQYF
v_call: TRBV6-5
cdr3_length: 15

cdr3_aa: CASSPGQAGRGYTF
v_call: TRBV12-3/TRBV12-4
cdr3_length: 14

cdr3_aa: CSAHTLSPAGAYNEQFF
v_call: TRBV20-1
cdr3_length: 17